This TCR beta chain was sequenced during a study of blood T cell repertoires in COVID-19. In the study overall: Sources were T cells, B-cell-depleted T cells, or PBMCs; the material itself was cDNA or gDNA.

The V end was cut by 2 bases, the J end by 2 bases, with 10 bases between. Germline-derived CDR1 and CDR2 are KGHSH and LQKENI. This CDR3 has 14 residues. Per the original data handling: From reference gene primer amplification, estimates of nucleated cell counts were derived. Sequenced by immunoSEQ multiplex PCR; TCRdb stores in-frame clones only, minus some. V and J calls plus clone size are reproduced from that table; the DNA served to infer D and trimming. The sample contains approximately 210,000 clones, roughly four fifths of which appear only once. This clone has at least ten counts. This chain connects TRBV18 to TRBJ2-7; possibly TRBD1 for D (5 bases). The sample was PBMCs or T cells enriched from blood (not recorded which). This clonotype was sampled from a man aged 40-55 years who had recovered from COVID-19. DNA of the CDR3: TGTGCCAGCTCACCAACTAACAGGCCCTACGAGCAGTACGTC. As protein: CASSPTNRPYEQYV.